The 10 T cell receptor beta chains in this list originate from one sample, sequenced in a study of CD8 T cells in Susac syndrome. The RNA, about 0.45 to 1 ug, was put through reverse transcription using random hexamers. TCRdb re-analysed the immunoSEQ multiplex PCR reads in MiXCR, keeping a single row per CDR3 protein. The sample carries 150,000 to 250,000 distinct CDR3 sequences, 90% to 95% recorded once. What was sequenced was CD4+ T cells from PBMCs. The receptors originated from a human donor with multiple sclerosis.

The rearrangement links TRBV20-1 to TRBJ2-1, with D perhaps matching TRBD1 (5 bases). Trimming removed 6 bases from V and 4 bases from J, with 13 bases in between. Germline-derived CDR1 and CDR2 are DFQATT and SNEGSKA (reference sequence). This CDR3 region has 13 residues. CDR3 sequence: CSAIRTTYNEQFF. In DNA form, the CDR3 reads TGCAGTGCCATCAGGACAACATACAATGAGCAGTTCTTC.

V and J are TRBV3-1 and TRBJ1-5; D perhaps matches TRBD1 (6 bases). This CDR3 contains 13 residues. CDR1 and CDR2 (germline): LGHDT, YNNKEL (reference sequence). V lost 2 bases and J 6 bases, leaving 8 bases between the germline ends. CDR3 sequence (DNA): TGTGCCAGCAGCCAACGGGGGCGTCAGCCCCAGCATTTT. Its protein is CASSQRGRQPQHF.

This chain joins TRBV12-3 or TRBV12-4 and TRBJ1-5; D not certain. The CDR3 contains 15 residues. The V gene lost 3 bases and the J gene lost 0 bases, with 9 bases spanning the gap. The CDR3 region has the DNA TGTGCCAGCAGTTTGGGGAGTCTTAGCAATCAGCCCCAGCATTTT. Its protein product is CASSLGSLSNQPQHF.

V is TRBV5-4 and J is TRBJ1-3; D gene unclear. Germline V lookup: CDR1 SGHNT, CDR2 YYREEE (reference sequence). With 0 bases removed from V and 4 bases from J, the gap between germline ends came to 8 bases. The CDR3 runs 14 residues. For the CDR3, the DNA is TGTGCCAGCAGCTTGGACTTAGCCGGAAACACCATATATTTT. Translating gives CASSLDLAGNTIYF.

This chain joins TRBV27 and TRBJ1-5; TRBD1 matches at 9 bases. V lost 6 bases, J lost 6 bases, and 9 bases stayed unmatched. The CDR3 consists of 15 residues. Germline CDR1 MNHEY, CDR2 SMNVEV (reference sequence). CDR3 sequence: CASRATGGDGQPQHF. Written as DNA, the CDR3 is TGTGCCAGCAGAGCTACAGGGGGCGACGGTCAGCCCCAGCATTTT.

The rearrangement uses TRBV20-1 and TRBJ2-3, with D uncertain. This CDR3 spans 14 amino acids. CDR1 and CDR2 from the germline V gene are DFQATT and SNEGSKA (reference sequence). Deletions cut 3 bases from V and 0 bases from J, with 10 bases between. The CDR3 here is CSARGRSSTDTQYF. The DNA of the CDR3 is TGCAGTGCTAGGGGCCGTTCTAGCACAGATACGCAGTATTTT.

The chain combines TRBV2 with TRBJ2-7; TRBD1 or TRBD2 may be the D gene (6 bases each). Between the trimmed V and J ends, which lost 11 bases and 3 bases, there was a span of 17 bases. Germline V CDR1 and CDR2: SNHLY, FYNNEI. CDR3 length equals 13 residues. CDR3 nucleotide sequence: TGTGCCGCCGGAGGGGGGCAGAGCTACGAGCAGTACTTC. Protein product: CAAGGGQSYEQYF.

V is TRBV29-1 and J is TRBJ2-2, with D perhaps matching TRBD1 (5 bases). This CDR3 spans 14 amino acids. Per the germline V gene, CDR1 is SQVTM and CDR2 is ANQGSEA. Trimming stripped 5 bases from V and 1 base from J, with 11 bases between. CDR3 in DNA: TGCAGCGTTAATGTACAGGTGAACACCGGGGAGCTGTTTTTT. It encodes CSVNVQVNTGELFF.

The genes are TRBV5-4 and TRBJ2-1; D is uncertain. From germline, CDR1 is SGHNT and CDR2 YYREEE (reference sequence). Deletions cut 0 bases from V and 0 bases from J, with 7 bases between. This CDR3 has 15 amino acids. CDR3 in amino acids: CASSLEAISYNEQFF. CDR3 bases: TGTGCCAGCAGCTTGGAGGCGATCTCCTACAATGAGCAGTTCTTC.

V usage is TRBV5-1 and J usage is TRBJ2-3; D may be TRBD1 or TRBD2 (5 bases each). V dropped 3 bases and J dropped 2 bases, with 7 bases sitting between them. CDR1 and CDR2 (germline): SGHRS, YFSETQ. The CDR3 extends over 13 amino acids. The CDR3 loop reads CASSSGTTDTQYF. In DNA form, the CDR3 reads TGCGCCAGCAGCTCCGGGACCACAGATACGCAGTATTTT.